These 8 T cell receptor beta chains were sequenced from one sample in a study of shared clonotypes between healthy human individuals. Profiled with immunoSEQ multiplex PCR; TCRdb holds only in-frame clones, not every one. The sample lists more than 1,200,000 clones, 98% to 99% occurring once. Sequenced input: naive CD4+ T cells sorted from blood. Sample subset: CD45RA+ positively selected. The receptor set was obtained from a young man in good health.

The V and J genes are TRBV19 and TRBJ2-7; D gene uncertain. The V gene lost 3 bases and the J gene lost 1 base, with 7 bases spanning the gap. The germline gives CDR1 LNHDA, CDR2 SQIVND (reference sequence). The CDR3 has 13 residues. CDR3 in amino acids: CASSIQESYEQYF. CDR3 in DNA: TGTGCCAGTAGTATCCAGGAGTCCTACGAGCAGTACTTC. Looking up the rest from reference TRBV19 and TRBJ2-7 gives the full variable domain: DGGITQSPKYLFRKEGQNVTLSCEQNLNHDAMYWYRQDPGQGLRLIYYSQIVNDFQKGDIAEGYSVSREKKESFPLTVTSAQKNPTAFYLCASSIQESYEQYFGPGTRLTVT.

The chain couples TRBV5-1 to TRBJ2-7; no firm D call. V was clipped by 1 base and J by 3 bases, with 8 bases between them. This CDR3 has 13 amino acids. The germline V gene has CDR1 SGHRS and CDR2 YFSETQ. The CDR3 reads CASSLYGLYEQYF. The DNA of the CDR3 is TGCGCCAGCAGCTTGTACGGCCTCTACGAGCAGTACTTC. Full variable domain (missing parts from reference TRBV5-1 and TRBJ2-7): KAGVTQTPRYLIKTRGQQVTLSCSPISGHRSVSWYQQTPGQGLQFLFEYFSETQRNKGNFPGRFSGRQFSNSRSEMNVSTLELGDSALYLCASSLYGLYEQYFGPGTRLTVT.

V is TRBV21-1 and J is TRBJ1-5. TRBV21-1 is a pseudogene locus. CDR3 size: 12 residues. CDR3: CASSTYAQPQHF. In DNA, the CDR3 is TGTGCCAGCAGCACCTACGCTCAGCCCCAGCATTTT.

The CDR3 DNA reads TGTGCCAGCAGCATTCTTAGCGTCGACAGCACCGGGGAGCTGTTTTTT. Translated: CASSILSVDSTGELFF. The rearrangement links TRBV7-9 to TRBJ2-2, with D perhaps matching TRBD1 or TRBD2 (5 bases each). The CDR3 covers 16 residues. The germline CDR1 and CDR2 sequences are SEHNR and FQNEAQ (reference sequence). Deletions cut 5 bases from V and 4 bases from J, with 17 bases between.

The chain employs TRBV11-2 and TRBJ1-2, with a tentative D call TRBD1 (5 bases). The germline CDR1 and CDR2 sequences are SGHAT and FQNNGV. The CDR3 consists of 14 residues. Trimming cost V 6 bases and J 5 bases, with 16 bases left between them. The CDR3 loop reads CASSFGASLYGYTF. The CDR3 region has the DNA TGTGCCAGCAGTTTTGGGGCTTCCCTTTATGGCTACACCTTC. The full variable domain, in which reference TRBV11-2 and TRBJ1-2 provide the parts outside the CDR3, is EAGVAQSPRYKIIEKRQSVAFWCNPISGHATLYWYQQILGQGPKLLIQFQNNGVVDDSQLPKDRFSAERLKGVDSTLKIQPAKLEDSAVYLCASSFGASLYGYTFGSGTRLTVV.

V usage is TRBV7-9 and J usage is TRBJ1-1; D is possibly TRBD1 (5 bases). The V and J ends lost 6 bases and 1 base respectively, with 15 bases between them. Germline V gene data show CDR1 as SEHNR and CDR2 as FQNEAQ (reference sequence). This CDR3 contains 15 residues. CDR3 DNA: TGTGCCAGCAGGGAGACAGCGGTATGGAACACTGAAGCTTTCTTT. Encoded protein: CASRETAVWNTEAFF.

This clone appeared once. V is TRBV5-1 and J is TRBJ2-1; no definite D call. Per germline, CDR1 SGHRS and CDR2 YFSETQ. V lost 1 base and J lost 7, with 12 bases in between. The CDR3 runs 14 residues. In nucleotides, the CDR3 is TGCGCCAGCAGCTTGATCGCCGCAACGAATGAGCAGTTCTTC. The encoded protein is CASSLIAATNEQFF.

V gene TRBV18 combines with J gene TRBJ2-1; TRBD2 might be the D (5 bases). With 5 bases removed from V and 10 bases from J, the gap between germline ends came to 12 bases. CDR1 and CDR2 from the germline V gene are KGHSH and LQKENI. The CDR3 covers 12 residues. Here the CDR3 reads CASSSSRGEQFF. The CDR3 DNA reads as TGTGCCAGCTCATCTTCGCGAGGGGAGCAGTTCTTC.